The 23 T cell receptor beta chains given below trace back to one sample, sequenced in a study of blood T cell repertoires in COVID-19. The protocol was immunoSEQ multiplex PCR, while the TCRdb copy is restricted to in-frame clones and leaves out a portion. In the table there are roughly 87,000 clones, roughly 70% of which are singletons. The sample consisted of peripheral blood. These receptor sequences come from a woman at least 80 years old with acute or convalescent COVID-19.

The V gene is TRBV6-2 or TRBV6-3, the J gene TRBJ1-4; D is uncertain. CDR1 MNHEY and CDR2 SVGEGT come from the germline V gene. The CDR3 runs 13 residues. The V end was cut by 6 bases, the J end by 5 bases, with 10 bases between. CDR3 in DNA: TGTGCCAGCAGCTCCAACTTCAATGAAAAACTGTTTTTT. This sequence encodes CASSSNFNEKLFF.

The chain is built from TRBV2 and TRBJ1-6; unclear D gene. This CDR3 comprises 13 residues. Between the trimmed V and J ends, which lost 5 bases and 8 bases, there was a span of 10 bases. Germline V CDR1 and CDR2: SNHLY, FYNNEI. Written as DNA, the CDR3 is TGTGCCAGCAGTTTGGGAGATCATTCACCCCTCCACTTT. It yields the protein CASSLGDHSPLHF.

The chain has TRBV5-1 and TRBJ1-1, with D unclear. Deletions cut 0 bases from V and 3 bases from J, with 9 bases between. Per germline, CDR1 SGHRS and CDR2 YFSETQ. CDR3 length: 14 residues. The DNA of the CDR3 is TGCGCCAGCAGCTTGGAGGCGGCCTACACTGAAGCTTTCTTT. Residues: CASSLEAAYTEAFF.

The genes are TRBV5-6 and TRBJ2-2; tentative D call: TRBD2 (5 bases). The CDR3 runs 13 residues. Germline V gene data show CDR1 as SGHDT and CDR2 as YYEEEE. V gave up 3 bases and J gave up 9 bases, with 12 bases separating them. DNA for the CDR3: TGTGCCAGCAGCTCCGGACTCCTTCGGGAGCTGTTTTTT. Its protein is CASSSGLLRELFF.

The table lists this clone with a count of one. The chain combines TRBV15 with TRBJ2-3, with 9 bases lining up with TRBD2. CDR1 is LNHNV and CDR2 is YYDKDF in the germline V gene (reference sequence). The CDR3 contains 16 residues. Trimming cost V 5 bases and J 4 bases; bases outside gene matches: 10. Written as DNA, the CDR3 is TGTGCCACCAGCGAGAGAGCGGGGGGATGGGCAGATACGCAGTATTTT. It translates to CATSERAGGWADTQYF.

The CDR3 sequence: CASTRGGEEKLFF. DNA for the CDR3: TGTGCCAGCACCCGGGGGGGGGAAGAAAAACTGTTTTTT. This chain links TRBV3-1 (or the pseudogene TRBV3-2) with TRBJ1-4, with D possibly TRBD1 on 5 matching bases. Germline V lookup: CDR1 LGHDT, CDR2 YNNKEL (reference sequence). The V end was cut by 7 bases, the J end by 8 bases, with 14 bases between. This CDR3 is built from 13 residues.

The chain couples TRBV23-1 to TRBJ2-7; maybe TRBD2 (6 bases). TRBV23-1 is designated an ORF whose function remains uncertain. The CDR3 is 15 amino acids. The V gene lost 8 bases and the J gene lost 3 bases, with 20 bases spanning the gap. This chain's CDR3 is CASLASDLLSYEQYF. DNA for the CDR3: TGCGCCAGCCTGGCTAGCGACCTACTCAGCTACGAGCAGTACTTC.

This clone was detected once. The CDR3 loop is CASSIEASGGIGTQYF. In DNA, the CDR3 is TGTGCCAGTAGTATAGAGGCTAGCGGGGGGATCGGTACGCAGTATTTT. This rearrangement joins TRBV19 to TRBJ2-3; TRBD2 matches 11 bases. The junction had 7 bases not matched to a gene; V was cut back by 0 bases and J by 8 bases. The germline V gene has CDR1 LNHDA and CDR2 SQIVND (reference sequence). CDR3 length: 16 amino acids.

The V gene is TRBV15, the J gene TRBJ1-5; 8 nucleotides agree with TRBD1. Germline V gene lookup returns CDR1 LNHNV and CDR2 YYDKDF (reference sequence). Losses at the gene ends were 8 bases for V and 2 bases for J; bases not matched to a gene: 11. The CDR3 is 16 amino acids. The DNA for the CDR3 is TGTGCCACCCAAAATTCAGGGGGCGCTGGCAATCAGCCCCAGCATTTT. Protein: CATQNSGGAGNQPQHF.

The chain links TRBV28 to TRBJ1-1; 7 nucleotides align to TRBD1. V lost 3 bases to trimming and J lost 2 bases; unmatched junction nucleotides: 3. CDR3 size: 14 residues. Germline V gives CDR1 MDHEN, CDR2 SYDVKM. The CDR3 DNA follows: TGTGCCAGCAGTTTGTGGGACAGAAACACTGAAGCTTTCTTT. Its protein product is CASSLWDRNTEAFF.

Points on this clone: Other DNA sequences from this sample encode an identical CDR3 as well. The chain employs TRBV19 and TRBJ2-2, with a possible D match to TRBD2 (6 bases). CDR3 size: 19 residues. The germline V gene has CDR1 LNHDA and CDR2 SQIVND (reference sequence). V shed 7 bases and J shed 3 bases, with 27 bases lying between them. The DNA for the CDR3 is TGTGCCAGTACGGGATCCCCCGGGGCTACAGCGGGCCACACCGGGGAGCTGTTTTTT. Translating it yields CASTGSPGATAGHTGELFF.

V gene TRBV27 combines with J gene TRBJ1-4; 7 bases fit TRBD1. Germline V gene sequence: CDR1 MNHEY, CDR2 SMNVEV (reference sequence). V was clipped by 6 bases and J by 8 bases; unmatched bases: 9. The CDR3 is 14 residues long. CDR3 residues: CASSRTGVGEKLFF. As DNA, the CDR3 is TGTGCCAGCAGCCGAACAGGGGTGGGAGAAAAACTGTTTTTT.

The chain carries TRBV7-9 and TRBJ1-1, with D perhaps matching TRBD1 (5 bases). The CDR3 totals 14 residues. The germline CDR1 and CDR2 sequences are SEHNR and FQNEAQ (reference sequence). V was trimmed by 5 bases and J by 5 bases, leaving 15 bases between them. The DNA of the CDR3 is TGTGCCAGCAGCCCTTTTCAGGGTTTGACTGAAGCTTTCTTT. Translated: CASSPFQGLTEAFF. The complete variable domain, with remaining parts taken from reference TRBV7-9 and TRBJ1-1, reads DTGVSQNPRHKITKRGQNVTFRCDPISEHNRLYWYRQTLGQGPEFLTYFQNEAQLEKSRLLSDRFSAERPKGSFSTLEIQRTEQGDSAMYLCASSPFQGLTEAFFGQGTRLTVV.

This chain joins TRBV18 and TRBJ1-2; D is perhaps TRBD1 (6 bases). Trimming shortened V by 3 bases and J by 8 bases, and 10 bases separated the two germline ends. Looked up from germline, CDR1 is KGHSH and CDR2 is LQKENI. The CDR3 consists of 12 residues. The CDR3, as DNA: TGTGCCAGCTCACCTAACAGGGACGGCTACACCTTC. Its protein product is CASSPNRDGYTF.

This clone has more than one count but fewer than ten. J is TRBJ1-4 and V is TRBV6-6; no reliable D call. Germline CDR1 is MNHNY and CDR2 is SVGAGI (reference sequence). The germline V and J ends were trimmed by 2 bases and 8 bases, with 18 bases remaining between them. CDR3 length: 16 residues. CDR3 bases: TGTGCCAGCAGTTACGGTAACTCGAATGCTATGGAAAAACTGTTTTTT. Translated, it gives CASSYGNSNAMEKLFF.

This clone was observed many times. This rearrangement joins TRBV15 to TRBJ1-5; tentatively, D is TRBD1 (5 bases). Deletions cut 5 bases from V and 1 base from J, with 15 bases between. The CDR3 length is 16 residues. Germline V lookup: CDR1 LNHNV, CDR2 YYDKDF (reference sequence). CDR3 region: CATSSAQGGSNQPQHF. CDR3 in DNA: TGTGCCACCAGCTCAGCCCAGGGAGGGAGCAATCAGCCCCAGCATTTT. The full variable domain, with the rest looked up from reference TRBV15 and TRBJ1-5, is DAMVIQNPRYQVTQFGKPVTLSCSQTLNHNVMYWYQQKSSQAPKLLFHYYDKDFNNEADTPDNFQSRRPNTSFCFLDIRSPGLGDTAMYLCATSSAQGGSNQPQHFGDGTRLSIL.

This clone has only a few counts. The genes are TRBV30 and TRBJ1-2; 9 bases are shared with TRBD1. V dropped 5 bases and J dropped 6; count of bases not matched to a gene: 1. Per the germline V gene, CDR1 is GTSNPN and CDR2 is SVGIG (reference sequence). The CDR3 spans 11 residues. The CDR3 loop reads CAWDRGDGYTF. The CDR3 coding sequence is TGTGCCTGGGACAGGGGGGATGGCTACACCTTC.

This chain links TRBV4-3 with TRBJ2-7; D is perhaps TRBD1 (5 bases). The CDR3 has 15 amino acids. The V gene's germline CDR1 is LGHNA and CDR2 YSLEER. The germline V and J ends were trimmed by 0 bases and 4 bases, with 13 bases remaining between them. The CDR3 DNA sequence: TGCGCCAGCAGCCAAGATTACCTGCAGGGTTACGAGCAGTACTTC. Protein: CASSQDYLQGYEQYF.

This clone has only one observation. The chain has TRBV5-1 and TRBJ2-3; 11 bases fit TRBD1. V lost 5 bases to trimming and J lost 4 bases; unmatched junction nucleotides: 3. CDR1 is SGHRS, CDR2 YFSETQ, per germline. The CDR3 consists of 14 residues. The CDR3 is CASRLDRGPDTQYF. For the CDR3, the DNA is TGCGCCAGCAGACTGGACAGGGGGCCAGATACGCAGTATTTT.

J is TRBJ1-1 and V is TRBV6-5; TRBD1 matches at 7 bases. With V trimmed by 4 bases and J by 1 base, 6 bases remained unmatched. The CDR3 covers 15 residues. Germline V gene lookup returns CDR1 MNHEY and CDR2 SVGAGI. The CDR3 region is CASSFHGTANTEAFF. The CDR3 coding sequence is TGTGCCAGCAGTTTCCACGGGACAGCGAACACTGAAGCTTTCTTT.

The rearrangement uses TRBV24-1 and TRBJ1-2; D ambiguous. This CDR3 is built from 12 residues. Germline V CDR1 and CDR2: KGHDR, SFDVKD. V was shortened by 6 bases and J by 4 bases, with 8 bases between the two germline ends. Here the CDR3 reads CATSTASYGYTF. The CDR3 DNA sequence: TGTGCCACCAGTACGGCTAGCTATGGCTACACCTTC.

This clone was detected a few times. The chain is built from TRBV7-9 and TRBJ1-4, with 7 bases identical to TRBD1. Germline V gene data show CDR1 as SEHNR and CDR2 as FQNEAQ (reference sequence). J was trimmed by 7 bases and V by 5 bases; bases with no gene match: 7. The CDR3 runs to 14 residues. Here the CDR3 reads CASSDRDRVEKLFF. The CDR3 coding sequence is TGTGCCAGCAGCGACCGAGACAGGGTTGAAAAACTGTTTTTT.

The chain is built from TRBV6-5 and TRBJ2-3, with TRBD2 matching over 8 bases. This CDR3 has 15 amino acids. Germline V gives CDR1 MNHEY, CDR2 SVGAGI. The J segment lost 6 bases and the V segment lost 7 bases, leaving 12 bases of the junction unmatched. The CDR3 DNA reads TGTGCCAGCAAGTCTGTAGCGGGACTTTTTGATACGCAGTATTTT. Translation gives CASKSVAGLFDTQYF.